These T cell receptor beta chains were read from a single sample in a study of beta chain features in type 1 diabetes. TCRdb keeps only in-frame clones here, not all; method: immunoSEQ multiplex PCR. The data hold 250,000 to 400,000 clones, with roughly 15% observed a single time. Sequencing was carried out using central memory CD4+ T cells from blood. These receptors were taken from a man between 25 and 39 years old in good health. Both conserved end residues are part of each CDR3. A D gene is named only where the DNA matches it firmly. The listing skips clone size in some rows; elsewhere it reads once, few, many or a size class.

v_gene	abundance	d_gene	j_gene	CDR3aa	CDR3nt
TRBV29-1	many	TRBD2	TRBJ2-1	CSVESWTSPINEQFF	TGCAGCGTTGAATCGTGGACTAGCCCGATCAATGAGCAGTTCTTC
TRBV10-3	few	TRBD1	TRBJ1-2	CAISREGDSRNYGYTF	TGTGCCATCAGTCGAGAGGGGGACAGCAGGAACTATGGCTACACCTTC
TRBV7-6	many	TRBD2	TRBJ2-1	CASSLALAGGVDEQFF	TGTGCCAGCAGCTTAGCGCTAGCGGGGGGTGTAGATGAGCAGTTCTTC
TRBV7-2	few	.	TRBJ2-7	CASSLDGGVGGEQYF	TGTGCCAGCAGCTTAGATGGGGGTGTGGGTGGCGAGCAGTACTTC
TRBV2	.	.	TRBJ2-7	CASRFSSRAAYEQYF	TGTGCCAGCAGGTTTTCTTCTCGCGCGGCCTACGAGCAGTACTTC
TRBV5-1	.	.	TRBJ2-1	CASRRDRSYNEQFF	TGCGCCAGCAGGCGGGACCGCTCCTACAATGAGCAGTTCTTC
TRBV7-8	few	TRBD1	TRBJ2-7	CASSLTGKTSEQYF	TGTGCCAGCAGCTTGACAGGGAAAACTAGCGAGCAGTACTTC
TRBV10-3	.	.	TRBJ1-2	CAISDGGRIYDYTF	TGTGCCATCAGTGACGGGGGACGGATCTATGACTACACCTTC
TRBV11-3	few	.	TRBJ2-2	CASSVTLNGELFF	TGTGCCAGCAGCGTAACATTGAACGGGGAGCTGTTTTTT
TRBV19	.	.	TRBJ1-1	CASRGRSNTEAFF	TGTGCCAGTAGGGGCAGGAGCAACACTGAAGCTTTCTTT
TRBV7-2	.	TRBD2	TRBJ2-3	CASSSAGGTSDTQYF	TGTGCCAGCAGCTCAGCGGGGGGTACATCAGATACGCAGTATTTT
TRBV5-6	.	.	TRBJ1-6	CASSLSGQKNSPLHF	TGTGCCAGCAGCTTGTCAGGACAGAAGAATTCACCCCTCCACTTT
TRBV10-3	medium-sized	TRBD1	TRBJ2-6	CAISEPGQGAGANVLTF	TGTGCCATCAGTGAGCCGGGACAGGGGGCTGGGGCCAACGTCCTGACTTTC
TRBV19	.	TRBD1	TRBJ1-2	CASTWTGVGYTF	TGTGCCAGTACCTGGACAGGGGTTGGCTACACCTTC